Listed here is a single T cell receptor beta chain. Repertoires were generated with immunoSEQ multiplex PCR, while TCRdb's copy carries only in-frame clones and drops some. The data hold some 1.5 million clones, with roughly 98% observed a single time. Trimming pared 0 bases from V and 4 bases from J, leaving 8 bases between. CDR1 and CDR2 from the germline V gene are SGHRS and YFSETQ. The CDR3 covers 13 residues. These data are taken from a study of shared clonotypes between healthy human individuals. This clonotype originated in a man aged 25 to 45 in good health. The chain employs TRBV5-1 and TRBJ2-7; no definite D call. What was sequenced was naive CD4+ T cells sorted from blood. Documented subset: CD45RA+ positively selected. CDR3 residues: CASSLGLEYEQYF. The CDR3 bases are TGCGCCAGCAGCTTGGGGTTAGAATACGAGCAGTACTTC.